The T cell receptor beta chain described here comes from a study of CD8 T cells in Susac syndrome. Patients with stable or active relapsing-remitting disease, all of them treatment-naive, made up the multiple sclerosis controls. In contrast to the negatively isolated CD8+ and CD4+ T cells, TEMRA cells were FACS-enriched. An amount of RNA that ranged from about 0.45 to 1 ug was reverse transcribed with random hexamers. Amplification of TCR beta CDR3 used immunoSEQ multiplex PCR across 54 Vbeta and 13 Jbeta. TCRdb independently ran MiXCR on the immunoSEQ multiplex PCR reads; one entry per CDR3 protein. This sample has hundreds of thousands of distinct CDR3 sequences, with roughly 90% found just once. V gave up 8 bases and J gave up 1 base, with 15 bases separating them. Germline loops: CDR1 SGHVS, CDR2 FNYEAQ. CDR3 length: 15 residues.

The chain links TRBV7-6 to TRBJ2-1, with D perhaps being TRBD1 or TRBD2 (5 bases each). The sequence was obtained from a human donor with multiple sclerosis. The specimen was CD8+ T cells from PBMCs. The CDR3 nucleotides read TGTGCCAGCGCCCCAAGTGGGGGTTCCTACAATGAGCAGTTCTTC. Encoded protein: CASAPSGGSYNEQFF.